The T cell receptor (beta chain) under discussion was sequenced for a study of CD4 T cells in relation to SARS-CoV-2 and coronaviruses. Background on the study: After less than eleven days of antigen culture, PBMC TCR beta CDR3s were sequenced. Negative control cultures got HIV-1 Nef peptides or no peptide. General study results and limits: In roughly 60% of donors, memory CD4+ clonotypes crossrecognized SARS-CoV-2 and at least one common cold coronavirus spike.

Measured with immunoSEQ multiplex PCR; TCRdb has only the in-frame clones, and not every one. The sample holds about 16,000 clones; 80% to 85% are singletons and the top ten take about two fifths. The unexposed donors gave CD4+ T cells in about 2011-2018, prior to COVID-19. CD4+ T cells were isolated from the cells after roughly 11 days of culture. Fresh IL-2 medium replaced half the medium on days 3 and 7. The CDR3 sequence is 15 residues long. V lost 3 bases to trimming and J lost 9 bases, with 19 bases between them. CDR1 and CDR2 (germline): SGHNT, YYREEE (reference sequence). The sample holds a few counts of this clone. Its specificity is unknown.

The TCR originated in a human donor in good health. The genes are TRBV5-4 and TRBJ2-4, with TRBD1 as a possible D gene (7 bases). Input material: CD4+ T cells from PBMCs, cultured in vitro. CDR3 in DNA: TGTGCCAGCAGCTCCCCCACAGGGGAGGCGGTCATTCAGTACTTC. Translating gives CASSSPTGEAVIQYF.